This TCR beta chain was sequenced during a study of post-analysis software for immune sequencing data (dated by TCRdb to between 2014 and 2017). Some background on the complete study: Recorded disease courses included relapsing-remitting, secondary progressive and progressive-relapsing multiple sclerosis, with some patients lacking subtype annotation. The multiple sclerosis patient repertoires were compared with ten to eleven previously published healthy control repertoires from donors aged about 6 to 26 years. A subset of samples was prepared in parallel using single-end sample barcoding, then pooled and co-amplified after Illumina adapter ligation. Overall study outcomes, separate from this receptor: Significantly lower normalized Chao1 diversity was found in multiple sclerosis patients than in controls, suggesting substantial peripheral T-cell clonal expansion. Significantly higher frequencies in patients than in controls were found for a handful of TRBV segments, including TRBV5-6, TRBV5-1 and TRBV20-1. The multiple sclerosis patient group was slightly younger than the control group. Direct clustering with F measure showed strong co-clustering of samples prepared in the same batch, prompting a batch-effect correction.

TCR beta repertoires were profiled from peripheral blood of 10 to 15 young patients with multiple sclerosis to demonstrate the VDJtools post-analysis software. Multiple sclerosis patients were children and adolescents aged about 6 to 16 years. Worth noting for this clonotype: It lacks a known antigen. No much larger clone is present one base from it, and per-base qualities are unavailable.

Trimmed from V: 4 bases; trimmed from J: 7 bases; junction bases lacking a gene match: 6. Including the terminal cysteine and phenylalanine, the CDR3 comprises 14 residues. This entry keeps only the CDR3 DNA: 42 bases, framed from base 1. To prepare the library, PCR was applied. The sequencer was an Illumina HiSeq 2500. To reduce PCR and sequencing biases, unique molecular identifiers were incorporated into the TCR beta cDNA libraries. Approximately 500,000 cDNA molecules were obtained per 1 to 10 million input T cells, so each molecule approximated one T cell. The same protocol used for the earlier healthy control dataset was applied to prepare and sequence the patient libraries. Samples belonging to the same batch were prepared together, multiplexed and sequenced on a shared HiSeq lane. As for how the authors treated the data: MIGEC handled the raw barcoded reads, throwing out single-read molecular identifier groups before consensus assembly and CDR3 extraction. VDJtools was used for post-analysis of the clonotype tables, with diversity normalized by down-sampling every dataset to the smallest sample size. Repertoire overlap clustering matched CDR3 amino acid but not nucleotide sequences to correct batch-related cross-sample contamination. The raw public data were reprocessed by TCRdb itself: fastp quality trimming at Q25, MiXCR clonotype calling, in-frame beta chains only. Rows are unified per CDR3 protein, each entry keeping the most common DNA and genes. TCRdb's processing, not the study's, gives the V and J calls here. For this sample the table gives 500,000 to 600,000 distinct CDR3 sequences, of which roughly 40% were detected only once. In total, the top ten clones hold about 1.8% of the sample.

This receptor was identified in a girl aged 5-17 years with multiple sclerosis. The chain uses TRBV12-3 or TRBV12-4 and TRBJ2-7; 11 bases in the middle match TRBD2. Sequenced: blood. The encoded CDR3 is CASSSASGRPEQYF. Read as DNA, the sequence is TGTGCCAGCAGTTCAGCTAGCGGGAGGCCAGAGCAGTACTTC.